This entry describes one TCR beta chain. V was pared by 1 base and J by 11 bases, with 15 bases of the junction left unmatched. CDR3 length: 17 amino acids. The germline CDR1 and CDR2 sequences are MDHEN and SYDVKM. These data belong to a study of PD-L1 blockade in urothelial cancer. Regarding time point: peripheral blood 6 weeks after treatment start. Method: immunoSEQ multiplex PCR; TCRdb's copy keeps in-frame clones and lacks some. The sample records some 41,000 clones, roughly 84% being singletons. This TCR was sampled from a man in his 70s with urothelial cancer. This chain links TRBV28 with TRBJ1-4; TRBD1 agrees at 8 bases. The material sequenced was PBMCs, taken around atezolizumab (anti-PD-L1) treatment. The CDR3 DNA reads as TGTGCCAGCAGTTTATCCCCCTTCGTCAGGGGGCGCGGGAAACTGTTTTTT. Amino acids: CASSLSPFVRGRGKLFF.